This T cell receptor (beta chain) was identified during a study of cytomegalovirus exposure and HLA in healthy donors. 13 Jbeta primers and 60 Vbeta primers were used for the PCR. Generated by immunoSEQ multiplex PCR, the TCRdb table keeps only in-frame clones and is missing some. This listing includes approximately 58,000 clones. V dropped 1 base and J dropped 6 bases, with 10 bases sitting between them. There are 14 residues in the CDR3. The germline V gene has CDR1 SEHNR and CDR2 FQNEAQ (reference sequence). V is TRBV7-9 and J is TRBJ2-1; a possible D gene is TRBD1 (6 bases). The receptor comes from a woman in her fifties or sixties in good health and CMV-seropositive. Source material: PBMCs. CDR3 loop: CASSLEQGSNEQFF. The CDR3 DNA reads TGTGCCAGCAGCTTAGAACAGGGAAGCAATGAGCAGTTCTTC.